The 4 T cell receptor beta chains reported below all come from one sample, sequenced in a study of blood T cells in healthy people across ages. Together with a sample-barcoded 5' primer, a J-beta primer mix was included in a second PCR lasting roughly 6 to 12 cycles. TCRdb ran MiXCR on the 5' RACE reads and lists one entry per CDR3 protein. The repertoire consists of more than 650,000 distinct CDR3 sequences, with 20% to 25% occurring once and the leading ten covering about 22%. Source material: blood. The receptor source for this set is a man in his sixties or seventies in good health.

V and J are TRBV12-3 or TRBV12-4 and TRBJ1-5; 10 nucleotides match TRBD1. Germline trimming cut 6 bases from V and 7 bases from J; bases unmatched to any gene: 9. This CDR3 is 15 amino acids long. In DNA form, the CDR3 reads TGTGCCAGCAGAAAAGGGACAGGGGATTGGCAGCCCCAGCATTTT. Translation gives CASRKGTGDWQPQHF.

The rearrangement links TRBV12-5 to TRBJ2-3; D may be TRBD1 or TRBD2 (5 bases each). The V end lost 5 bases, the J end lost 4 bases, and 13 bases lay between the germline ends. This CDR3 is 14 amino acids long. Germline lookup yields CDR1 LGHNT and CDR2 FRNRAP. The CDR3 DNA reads TGTGCTAGTGGTCCGCCGGGACCCCCAGATACGCAGTATTTT. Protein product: CASGPPGPPDTQYF.

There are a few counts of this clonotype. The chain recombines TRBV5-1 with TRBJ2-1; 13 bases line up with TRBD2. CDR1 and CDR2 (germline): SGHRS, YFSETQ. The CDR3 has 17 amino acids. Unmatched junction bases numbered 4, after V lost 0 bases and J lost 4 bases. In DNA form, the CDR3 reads TGCGCCAGCAGCTTGGTCCAGGGACTAGCGGGGTACAATGAGCAGTTCTTC. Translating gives CASSLVQGLAGYNEQFF. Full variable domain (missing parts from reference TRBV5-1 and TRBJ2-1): KAGVTQTPRYLIKTRGQQVTLSCSPISGHRSVSWYQQTPGQGLQFLFEYFSETQRNKGNFPGRFSGRQFSNSRSEMNVSTLELGDSALYLCASSLVQGLAGYNEQFFGPGTRLTVL.

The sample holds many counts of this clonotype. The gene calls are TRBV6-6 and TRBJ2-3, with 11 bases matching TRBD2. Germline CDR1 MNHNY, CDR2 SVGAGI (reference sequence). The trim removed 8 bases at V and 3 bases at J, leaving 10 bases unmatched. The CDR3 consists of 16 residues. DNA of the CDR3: TGTGCCAGCCTAGGCGGATGGACTAGCGGGACAGATACGCAGTATTTT. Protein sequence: CASLGGWTSGTDTQYF.